What follows are 27 T cell receptor beta chains derived from one specimen sequenced in a study of blood T cell repertoires in COVID-19. Assay used: immunoSEQ multiplex PCR; TCRdb lists only in-frame clones, some missing. The sample contains a few hundred thousand clones, roughly 87% of which appear only once. Specimen: peripheral blood. Source of these receptors: a man aged 50 to 59 with active or convalescent COVID-19.

The V gene is TRBV11-2, the J gene TRBJ1-4; 11 nucleotides align to TRBD1. The CDR3 runs 14 residues. V lost 5 bases to trimming and J lost 7 bases; unmatched junction nucleotides: 3. Germline V gene sequence: CDR1 SGHAT, CDR2 FQNNGV. The CDR3 protein is CASSGDRGGEKLFF. Written as DNA, the CDR3 is TGTGCCAGCAGCGGGGACAGGGGGGGTGAAAAACTGTTTTTT.

J is TRBJ1-1 and V is TRBV4-1; 7 bases align to TRBD1. Trimming removed 1 base from V and 1 base from J; junction bases left unmatched: 6. The CDR3 spans 16 residues. The germline V gene encodes CDR1 MGHRA and CDR2 YSYEKL. The CDR3 sequence: CASSQVPDRANTEAFF. DNA for the CDR3: TGCGCCAGCAGCCAAGTCCCCGACAGGGCGAACACTGAAGCTTTCTTT.

CDR3 sequence: CASSFGQGDTGELFF. DNA for the CDR3: TGTGCCAGCAGCTTCGGGCAAGGGGACACCGGGGAGCTGTTTTTT. The chain uses TRBV7-8 and TRBJ2-2, with D tentatively TRBD1 (5 bases). With 3 bases removed from V and 3 bases from J, the gap between germline ends came to 11 bases. The CDR3 extends over 15 amino acids. Germline V gene lookup returns CDR1 SGHVS and CDR2 FQNEAQ.

A remark on this clone: The same CDR3 is also encoded by other DNA sequences in this sample. The V call is TRBV4-3, the J call TRBJ1-1, with D tentatively TRBD1 (6 bases). This CDR3 has 15 residues. The germline V and J ends were trimmed by 0 bases and 8 bases, with 16 bases remaining between them. Germline values: CDR1 LGHNA, CDR2 YSLEER. CDR3 residues: CASSQDDLRTAEAFF. The CDR3 bases are TGCGCCAGCAGCCAAGATGATTTACGGACAGCCGAAGCTTTCTTT.

This clone was seen just once. The V and J genes are TRBV18 and TRBJ2-1, with a weak D call TRBD1 (5 bases). The CDR3 is 16 amino acids. Germline V gene sequence: CDR1 KGHSH, CDR2 LQKENI. The V end was cut by 0 bases, the J end by 8 bases, with 17 bases between. CDR3 DNA sequence: TGTGCCAGCTCACCACCTAGCAGCCAGGGCTGGGATGAGCAGTTCTTC. It codes for CASSPPSSQGWDEQFF.

CDR3 loop: CASSLGAATNEKLFF. CDR3 sequence (DNA): TGTGCCAGCAGCTTAGGAGCGGCAACTAATGAAAAACTGTTTTTT. This sequence joins TRBV11-1 and TRBJ1-4; D gene unclear. The CDR3 length is 15 residues. Trimming cost V 1 base and J 0 bases, with 6 bases left between them. The V gene's germline CDR1 is SGHAT and CDR2 FQDESV (reference sequence).

The chain links TRBV5-4 to TRBJ2-3, with TRBD1 as a possible D gene (6 bases). Germline CDR1 reads SGHNT; CDR2 reads YYREEE (reference sequence). This CDR3 has 15 amino acids. V lost 5 bases to trimming and J lost 3 bases, with 16 bases between them. The DNA of the CDR3 is TGTGCCAGCAGGGTGACAGGAATTGGGACAGATACGCAGTATTTT. It translates to CASRVTGIGTDTQYF.

This clone was picked up one time. The chain combines TRBV3-1 (or the pseudogene TRBV3-2) with TRBJ2-2, with a tentative D call TRBD1 (5 bases). Germline assignment: CDR1 LGHDT and CDR2 YNNKEL (reference sequence). V shed 0 bases and J shed 0 bases, with 8 bases lying between them. The CDR3 totals 16 residues. CDR3 protein: CASSQEGAANTGELFF. Here the CDR3 DNA reads TGTGCCAGCAGCCAAGAAGGGGCCGCGAACACCGGGGAGCTGTTTTTT.

V usage is TRBV30 and J usage is TRBJ2-2, with a tentative D call TRBD2 (6 bases). Trimming pared 0 bases from V and 7 bases from J, leaving 15 bases between. Germline lookup yields CDR1 GTSNPN and CDR2 SVGIG (reference sequence). This CDR3 contains 15 residues. The CDR3 spells CAWSVWGLTRGELFF. CDR3 bases: TGTGCCTGGAGTGTGTGGGGACTGACCCGCGGGGAGCTGTTTTTT.

J is TRBJ1-5 and V is TRBV27; the D is unclear. Deletions cut 2 bases from V and 1 base from J, with 15 bases between. Germline CDR1 MNHEY, CDR2 SMNVEV (reference sequence). CDR3 length: 17 amino acids. Here the CDR3 DNA reads TGTGCCAGCAGTTTACCGATAGACAAGATGAGCAATCAGCCCCAGCATTTT. This codes for CASSLPIDKMSNQPQHF.

In its sample, this clone was seen a few times. The genes are TRBV30 and TRBJ2-5; 7 bases are a match to TRBD1. The CDR3 loop spans 13 amino acids. V was pared by 7 bases and J by 5 bases, with 10 bases of the junction left unmatched. In germline, CDR1 is GTSNPN, CDR2 SVGIG (reference sequence). Here the CDR3 reads CASTAGGRETQYF. The CDR3 bases are TGTGCCTCAACGGCAGGGGGAAGGGAGACCCAGTACTTC.

This sequence joins TRBV30 and TRBJ1-6, with 8 bases aligning to TRBD1. The CDR3 length is 15 residues. The germline CDR1 and CDR2 sequences are GTSNPN and SVGIG (reference sequence). J was trimmed by 8 bases and V by 4 bases; bases with no gene match: 10. This CDR3 is CAWNHRDRSYSPLHF. The CDR3 DNA sequence: TGTGCCTGGAATCATCGGGACAGGAGTTATTCACCCCTCCACTTT.

The J gene is TRBJ2-7, the V gene TRBV28, with 9 bases fitting TRBD2. The V gene end was trimmed by 10 bases and the J gene end by 5 bases; junction bases not matched to a gene: 6. Germline V CDR1 and CDR2: MDHEN, SYDVKM. The CDR3 extends over 12 amino acids. DNA for the CDR3: TGTGCCACCTCTAGGACTAGCGACGAGCAGTACTTC. Residues: CATSRTSDEQYF.

A single count supports this clone. The rearrangement uses TRBV5-4 and TRBJ1-2; D call uncertain. Germline V gene data show CDR1 as SGHNT and CDR2 as YYREEE (reference sequence). V lost 2 bases, J lost 2 bases, and 10 bases lay in between. This CDR3 is 14 amino acids long. The CDR3 nucleotides read TGTGCCAGCAGCTTTCATGGGGAGAACTATGGCTACACCTTC. This codes for CASSFHGENYGYTF.

The chain carries TRBV5-1 and TRBJ1-2; D call uncertain. Germline loops: CDR1 SGHRS, CDR2 YFSETQ. This CDR3 spans 12 amino acids. The V and J ends lost 0 bases and 6 bases respectively, with 6 bases between them. DNA for the CDR3: TGCGCCAGCAGCTTGGGTAGAGATGGCTACACCTTC. It codes for CASSLGRDGYTF.

The chain combines TRBV28 with TRBJ2-5; TRBD1 is a possible D gene (5 bases). CDR1 and CDR2 from the germline V gene are MDHEN and SYDVKM. This CDR3 region has 15 residues. V was clipped by 2 bases and J by 5 bases, with 15 bases between them. The CDR3 loop reads CASSLAWGVGETQYF. In DNA, the CDR3 is TGTGCCAGCAGTTTAGCATGGGGCGTCGGGGAGACCCAGTACTTC.

The CDR3 protein is CASSLYNSPLHF. The CDR3 DNA sequence: TGTGCCAGCAGTCTGTATAATTCACCCCTCCACTTT. The chain links TRBV27 to TRBJ1-6; D not certain. Germline V gene sequence: CDR1 MNHEY, CDR2 SMNVEV (reference sequence). V lost 5 bases and J lost 4, with 3 bases in between. The CDR3 loop spans 12 amino acids.

DNA for the CDR3: TGTGCCAGCAGCCGGGACGGGGGTTCCTACGAGCAGTACTTC. This translates into CASSRDGGSYEQYF. The V and J genes are TRBV6-4 and TRBJ2-7, with D possibly TRBD2 on 6 matching bases. CDR3 size: 14 residues. CDR1 is MRHNA, CDR2 SNTAGT, per germline. The V and J ends lost 6 bases and 1 base respectively, with 13 bases between them.

This rearrangement joins TRBV18 to TRBJ1-2; the match to TRBD1 covers 7 bases. Germline CDR1 is KGHSH and CDR2 is LQKENI. V shed 6 bases and J 1 base; nucleotides not matched to a gene: 8. The CDR3 consists of 15 residues. CDR3 nucleotide sequence: TGTGCCAGCTCTTTTGACCGGGACAGTAACTATGGCTACACCTTC. It codes for CASSFDRDSNYGYTF.

The CDR3 reads CASRPGLSYGYTF. The CDR3 DNA is TGTGCCAGCAGACCGGGACTGTCCTATGGCTACACCTTC. This chain joins TRBV27 and TRBJ1-2, with D tentatively TRBD1 (5 bases). With 6 bases removed from V and 4 bases from J, the gap between germline ends came to 12 bases. Germline V gives CDR1 MNHEY, CDR2 SMNVEV (reference sequence). There are 13 residues in the CDR3.

The chain couples TRBV14 to TRBJ2-1, with 9 bases identical to TRBD1. The CDR3 spans 16 residues. Looked up from germline, CDR1 is SGHDN and CDR2 is FVKESK. The trim removed 1 base at V and 5 bases at J, leaving 6 bases unmatched. DNA for the CDR3: TGTGCCAGCAGCCAAGTGGTGGGACAGGGTGACAATGAGCAGTTCTTC. Amino acid sequence: CASSQVVGQGDNEQFF.

This chain uses TRBV19 with TRBJ1-5, with unresolved D. The CDR3 has 13 residues. Trimming left V 6 bases short and J 5 bases short, with 11 bases between. Germline lookup yields CDR1 LNHDA and CDR2 SQIVND (reference sequence). Here the CDR3 reads CASSEQSDQPQHF. Here the CDR3 DNA reads TGTGCCAGTAGCGAACAGAGTGATCAGCCCCAGCATTTT.

The V and J genes are TRBV6-5 and TRBJ2-5, with 10 bases identical to TRBD2. Germline CDR1 reads MNHEY; CDR2 reads SVGAGI. The length of the CDR3 is 16 residues. Trimming at V came to 0 bases and at J to 5 bases, leaving 6 bases not matched to a gene. The CDR3 coding sequence is TGTGCCAGCAGTTACTCTGGAGCGGGGGGGCGGGAGACCCAGTACTTC. It is translated as CASSYSGAGGRETQYF.

This chain links TRBV7-3 with TRBJ2-5; D uncertain. The ends were cut back, 5 bases at V and 3 bases at J, with 13 bases in the middle. The CDR3 sequence is 14 residues long. The V gene's germline CDR1 is SGHTA and CDR2 FQGTGA. The CDR3, as DNA: TGTGCCAGCAGCCTAGGTGGTGCAGAAGAGACCCAGTACTTC. Amino acid sequence: CASSLGGAEETQYF.

The chain uses TRBV21-1 and TRBJ2-5; TRBD2 is taken as the D call from the table, unchecked against the DNA. TRBV21-1 is designated a pseudogene. CDR3 length: 14 amino acids. The CDR3 reads CASSKTRAPRTQYF. Here the CDR3 DNA reads TGTGCCAGCAGCAAAACGAGGGCGCCAAGGACCCAGTACTTC.

V usage is TRBV7-6 and J usage is TRBJ1-1; D gene unclear. This CDR3 has 13 amino acids. Looked up from germline, CDR1 is SGHVS and CDR2 is FNYEAQ. The V end lost 5 bases, the J end lost 8 bases, and 15 bases lay between the germline ends. DNA for the CDR3: TGTGCCAGCAGCCTAGGGCCCAATTACGAAGCTTTCTTT. Encoded protein: CASSLGPNYEAFF.

This sequence joins TRBV6-5 and TRBJ2-7; D unclear. The CDR3 runs 15 residues. The germline gives CDR1 MNHEY, CDR2 SVGAGI. Trimming took 6 bases from V and 3 from J, leaving 18 bases between them. CDR3 sequence (DNA): TGTGCCAGCAGCCACGACACCAATCCTAACTACGAGCAGTACTTC. Its protein product is CASSHDTNPNYEQYF.